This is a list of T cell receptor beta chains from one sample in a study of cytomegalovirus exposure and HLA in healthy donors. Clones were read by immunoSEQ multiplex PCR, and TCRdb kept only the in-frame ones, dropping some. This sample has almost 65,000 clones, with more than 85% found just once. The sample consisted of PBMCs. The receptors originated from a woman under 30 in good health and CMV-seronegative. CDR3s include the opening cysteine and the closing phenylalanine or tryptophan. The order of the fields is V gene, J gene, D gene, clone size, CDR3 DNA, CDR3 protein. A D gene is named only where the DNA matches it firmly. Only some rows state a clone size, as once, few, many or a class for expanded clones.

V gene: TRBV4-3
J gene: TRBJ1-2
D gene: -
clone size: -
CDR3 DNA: TGCGCCAGCAGCCAAGGATCTAGGGGTTCGCGCTATGGCTACACCTTC
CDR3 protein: CASSQGSRGSRYGYTF

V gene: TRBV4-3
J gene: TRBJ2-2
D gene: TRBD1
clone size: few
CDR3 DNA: TGCGCCAGCAGCCGCGGAGGGGGACAGGCCGGGGAGCTGTTTTTT
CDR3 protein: CASSRGGGQAGELFF

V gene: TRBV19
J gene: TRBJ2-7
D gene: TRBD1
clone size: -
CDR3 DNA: TGTGCCAGTAGTGATCAGGGACAGGGGAATTCCTACGAGCAGTACTTC
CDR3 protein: CASSDQGQGNSYEQYF

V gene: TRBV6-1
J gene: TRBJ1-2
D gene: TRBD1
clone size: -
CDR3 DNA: TGTGCCAGCAGTGGAGGGACAGGGCTTAACTATGGCTACACCTTC
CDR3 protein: CASSGGTGLNYGYTF

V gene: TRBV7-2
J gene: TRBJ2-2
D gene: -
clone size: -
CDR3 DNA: TGTGCCAGCAGTCCCAGTTGGGGCGCGACCGGGGAGCTGTTTTTT
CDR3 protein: CASSPSWGATGELFF

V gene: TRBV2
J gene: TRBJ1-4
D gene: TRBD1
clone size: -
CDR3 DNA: TGTGCCAGCGGGCGGGACAGGGCTTTAGAAAAACTGTTTTTT
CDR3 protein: CASGRDRALEKLFF

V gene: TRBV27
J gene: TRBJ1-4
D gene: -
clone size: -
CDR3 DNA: TGTGCCAGCAGTACCCACTCAGGGGTGGCTAATGAAAAACTGTTTTTT
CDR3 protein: CASSTHSGVANEKLFF

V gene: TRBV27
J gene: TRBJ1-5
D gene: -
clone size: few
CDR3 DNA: TGTGCCAGCAGTTACATCAATCAGCCCCAGCATTTT
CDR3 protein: CASSYINQPQHF

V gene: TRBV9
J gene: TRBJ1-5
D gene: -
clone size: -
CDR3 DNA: TGTGCCAGCAGCTCGGGCAATCAGCCCCAGCATTTT
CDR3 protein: CASSSGNQPQHF

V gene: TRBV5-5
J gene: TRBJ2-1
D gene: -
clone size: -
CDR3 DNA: TGTGCCAGCAGCTTTTACGCTCGGACAGCGTCCTACAATGAGCAGTTCTTC
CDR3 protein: CASSFYARTASYNEQFF

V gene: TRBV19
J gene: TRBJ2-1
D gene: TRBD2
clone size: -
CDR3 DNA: TGTGCCAGTAGTATAGGGAGGGGACTAGCGGGAGGGGGTGAGCAGTTCTTC
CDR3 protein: CASSIGRGLAGGGEQFF

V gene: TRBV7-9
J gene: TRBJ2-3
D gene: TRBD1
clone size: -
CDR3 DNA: TGTGCCAGCAGCTTCTTACAGGGGGTAACAGATACGCAGTATTTT
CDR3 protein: CASSFLQGVTDTQYF

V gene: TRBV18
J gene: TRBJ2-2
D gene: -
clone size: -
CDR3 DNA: TGTGCCAGCTCACCAATTGACACTAACACCGGGGAGCTGTTTTTT
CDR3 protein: CASSPIDTNTGELFF

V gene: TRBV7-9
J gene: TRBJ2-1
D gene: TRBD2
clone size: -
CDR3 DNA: TGTGCCAGCAGCTTAGGTAGACTAGCCATCGGCGAGCAGTTCTTC
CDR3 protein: CASSLGRLAIGEQFF

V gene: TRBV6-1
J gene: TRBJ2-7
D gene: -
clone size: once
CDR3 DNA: TGTGCCAGCAGTGAAATCGCGACGGAGGCCTACGAGCAGTACTTC
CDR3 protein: CASSEIATEAYEQYF

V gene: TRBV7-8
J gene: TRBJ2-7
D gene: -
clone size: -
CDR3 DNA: TGTGCCAGCAGCGCATCGGGACATTTCTACGAGCAGTACTTC
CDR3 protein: CASSASGHFYEQYF

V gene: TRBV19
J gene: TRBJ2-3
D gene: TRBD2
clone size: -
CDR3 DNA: TGTGCCAGTAGTCGGACTAGCGGGCTCACAGATACGCAGTATTTT
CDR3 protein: CASSRTSGLTDTQYF

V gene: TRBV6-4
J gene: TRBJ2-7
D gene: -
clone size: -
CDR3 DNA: TGTGCCAGCAGTGACTCGACCTCTGAGGGATATTCCTGCGAGCAGTACTTC
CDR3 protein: CASSDSTSEGYSCEQYF

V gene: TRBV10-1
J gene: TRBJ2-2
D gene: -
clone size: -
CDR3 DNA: TGCGCCAGCAGTCTTAGCGGCACCGGGGAGCTGTTTTTT
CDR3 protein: CASSLSGTGELFF

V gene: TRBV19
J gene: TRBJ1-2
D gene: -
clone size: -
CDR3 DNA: TGTGCCAGTAGTGAGTCCTATGGCTACACCTTC
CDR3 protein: CASSESYGYTF

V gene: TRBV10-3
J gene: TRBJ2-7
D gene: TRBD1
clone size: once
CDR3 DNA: TGTGCCATCCGCGGGACAGGGGGCAACTACGAGCAGTACTTC
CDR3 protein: CAIRGTGGNYEQYF

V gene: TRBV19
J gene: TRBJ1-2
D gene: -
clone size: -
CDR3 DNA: TGTGCCAGTAGTATGGGGCGGGGGGGACGATATGGCTACACCTTC
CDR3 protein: CASSMGRGGRYGYTF

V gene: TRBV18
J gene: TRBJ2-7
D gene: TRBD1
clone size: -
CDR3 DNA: TGTGCCAGCCGCCGGGACAGCCCAGAGAGCGAGCAGTACTTC
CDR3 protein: CASRRDSPESEQYF

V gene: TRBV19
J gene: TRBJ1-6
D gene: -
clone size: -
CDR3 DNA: TGTGCCAGTAGTACAACAGGACGGAATTCACCCCTCCACTTT
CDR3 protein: CASSTTGRNSPLHF

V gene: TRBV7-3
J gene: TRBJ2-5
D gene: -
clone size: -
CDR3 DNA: TGTGCCAGCAGCTTATACAGCCAAGAGACCCAGTACTTC
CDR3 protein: CASSLYSQETQYF

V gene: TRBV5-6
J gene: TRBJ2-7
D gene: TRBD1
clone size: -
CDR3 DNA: TGTGCCAGCAGCTTTACAGGGGGTTATAGCTCCTACGAGCAGTACTTC
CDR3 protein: CASSFTGGYSSYEQYF

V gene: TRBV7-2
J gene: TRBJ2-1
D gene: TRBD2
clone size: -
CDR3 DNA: TGTGCCAGCAGCTTAAGGGAGTTCAGCGGGGGGGCCGGGTTCTTC
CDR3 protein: CASSLREFSGGAGFF

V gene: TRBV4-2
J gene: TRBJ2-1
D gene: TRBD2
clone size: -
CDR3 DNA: TGTGCCAGCAGCCAAGATGGACTAGTAATCAATGAGCAGTTCTTC
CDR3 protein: CASSQDGLVINEQFF

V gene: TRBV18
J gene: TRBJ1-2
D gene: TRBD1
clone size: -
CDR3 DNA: TGTGCCAGCTCAGCGGGACAGCAACTTTATGGCTACACCTTC
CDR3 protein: CASSAGQQLYGYTF

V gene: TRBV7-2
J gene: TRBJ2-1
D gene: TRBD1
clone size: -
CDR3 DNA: TGTGCCAGCAGCTTATTAGAGTTCGGGACAGGGGACTACAATGAGCAGTTCTTC
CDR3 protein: CASSLLEFGTGDYNEQFF

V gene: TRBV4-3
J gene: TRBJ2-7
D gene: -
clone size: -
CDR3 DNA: TGCGCCAGCAGCCAAGTTATCGGGGAGTTCTACGAGCAGTACTTC
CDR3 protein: CASSQVIGEFYEQYF

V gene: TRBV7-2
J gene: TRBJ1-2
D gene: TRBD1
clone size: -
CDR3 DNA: TGTGCCAGCAGCTGGAGGGACAGGGGGGGCTACACCTTC
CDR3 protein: CASSWRDRGGYTF

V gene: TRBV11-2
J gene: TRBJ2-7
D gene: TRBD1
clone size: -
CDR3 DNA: TGTGCCAGCAGCTCCCAACCGGGACAGGCGGGGGAGCAGTACTTC
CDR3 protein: CASSSQPGQAGEQYF

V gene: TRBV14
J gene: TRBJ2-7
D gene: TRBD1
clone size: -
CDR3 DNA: TGTGCCAGCAGCCAGTTAAGACAGGGGGCAAGAGAGCAGTACTTC
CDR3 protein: CASSQLRQGAREQYF

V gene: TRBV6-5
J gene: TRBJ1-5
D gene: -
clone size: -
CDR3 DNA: TGTGCCAGCACCTCAGGTAATCAGCCCCAGCATTTT
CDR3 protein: CASTSGNQPQHF

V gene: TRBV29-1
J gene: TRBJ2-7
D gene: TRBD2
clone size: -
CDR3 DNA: TGCAGCGCCTTAGCGGGGGCAACCTACGAGCAGTACTTC
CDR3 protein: CSALAGATYEQYF

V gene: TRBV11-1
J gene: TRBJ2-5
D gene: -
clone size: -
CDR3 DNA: TGTGCCAGCAGCTTTCCACGGGACCAAGAGACCCAGTACTTC
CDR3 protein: CASSFPRDQETQYF

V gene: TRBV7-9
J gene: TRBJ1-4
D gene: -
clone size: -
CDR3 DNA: TGTGCCAGCAGCCGGGACAAAACTAATGAAAAACTGTTTTTT
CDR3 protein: CASSRDKTNEKLFF

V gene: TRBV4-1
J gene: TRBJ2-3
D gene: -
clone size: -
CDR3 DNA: TGCGCCAGCAGCCAAAACTTGGCGACTATCGATACGCAGTATTTT
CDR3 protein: CASSQNLATIDTQYF

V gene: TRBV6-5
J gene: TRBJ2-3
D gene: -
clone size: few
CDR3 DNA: TGTGCCAGCAGTTACTCGGGCAGATTCACAGATACGCAGTATTTT
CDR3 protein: CASSYSGRFTDTQYF

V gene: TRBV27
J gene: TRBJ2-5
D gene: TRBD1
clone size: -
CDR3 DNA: TGTGCCAGCAGGTCGACAGGGCGGGAGACCCAGTACTTC
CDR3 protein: CASRSTGRETQYF

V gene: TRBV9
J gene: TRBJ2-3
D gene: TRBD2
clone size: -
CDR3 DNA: TGTGCCAGCAGCGAAAGCGGGAGTTGGGGTTCTAGCACAGATACGCAGTATTTT
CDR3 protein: CASSESGSWGSSTDTQYF

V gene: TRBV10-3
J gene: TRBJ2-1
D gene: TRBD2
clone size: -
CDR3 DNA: TGTGCCATCAGTGAACGGGGGGGAGAAACCTTCAATGAGCAGTTCTTC
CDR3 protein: CAISERGGETFNEQFF

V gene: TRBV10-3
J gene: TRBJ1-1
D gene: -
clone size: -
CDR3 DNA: TGTGCCATCAGTGAGTCGAAGTCTATTCAGAACACTGAAGCTTTCTTT
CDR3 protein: CAISESKSIQNTEAFF

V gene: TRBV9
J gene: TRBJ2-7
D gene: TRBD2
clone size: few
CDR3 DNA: TGTGCCAGCAGCGTAGAAGCGGGAGGGGAGCAGTACTTC
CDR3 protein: CASSVEAGGEQYF

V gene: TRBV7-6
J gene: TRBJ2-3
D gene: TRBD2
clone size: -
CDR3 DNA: TGTGCCAGCAGCTTAGGGGGGACTAGCGGGAGCACAGATACGCAGTATTTT
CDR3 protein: CASSLGGTSGSTDTQYF

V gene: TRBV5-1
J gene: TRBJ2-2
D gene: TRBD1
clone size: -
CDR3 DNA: TGCGCCAGCAGCTTTGACAGGGGGAACACCGGGGAGCTGTTTTTT
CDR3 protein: CASSFDRGNTGELFF

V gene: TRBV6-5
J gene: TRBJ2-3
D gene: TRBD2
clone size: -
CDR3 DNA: TGTGCCAGCAGTTACTCCGGGGGGGGTTCAGATACGCAGTATTTT
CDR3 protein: CASSYSGGGSDTQYF

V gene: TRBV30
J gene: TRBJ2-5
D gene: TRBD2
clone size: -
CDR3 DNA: TGTGCCTGGAGTGTACGGGCTAGCGGGGTCCAAGAGACCCAGTACTTC
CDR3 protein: CAWSVRASGVQETQYF